One and the same sample provided the 16 T cell receptor beta chains below, sequenced in a study of early T cells in non-severe SARS-CoV-2 infection. One entry per CDR3 protein, called by TCRdb with MiXCR from the 5' RACE reads. The data contain about 11,000 distinct CDR3 sequences, 4.8% of them singletons. Sample: whole blood. Receptors originate from an adult who was a healthcare worker with PCR-confirmed SARS-CoV-2 infection or an uninfected control (not recorded which).

This clonotype was observed at least ten times. The chain recombines TRBV5-6 with TRBJ2-1, with a tentative D call TRBD2 (6 bases). Germline CDR1 is SGHDT and CDR2 is YYEEEE. The CDR3 runs 10 residues. The CDR3 here is CAWGVNEQFF. DNA of the CDR3: TGTGCTTGGGGGGTCAATGAGCAGTTCTTC.

This clonotype occurred many times. This sequence joins TRBV19 and TRBJ2-6, with D possibly TRBD1 on 6 matching bases. The CDR3 totals 16 residues. Germline CDR1 LNHDA, CDR2 SQIVND (reference sequence). Deletions cut 8 bases from V and 0 bases from J, with 14 bases between. In DNA form, the CDR3 reads TGTGCCAGTTATACAGGGTTGAGCTCTGGGGCCAACGTCCTGACTTTC. Amino acids: CASYTGLSSGANVLTF. Filled out from reference TRBV19 and TRBJ2-6, the complete variable domain reads DGGITQSPKYLFRKEGQNVTLSCEQNLNHDAMYWYRQDPGQGLRLIYYSQIVNDFQKGDIAEGYSVSREKKESFPLTVTSAQKNPTAFYLCASYTGLSSGANVLTFGAGSRLTVL.

Many counts were recorded for this clonotype. This chain joins TRBV12-3 or TRBV12-4 and TRBJ1-4; D gene ambiguous. Trimming left V 8 bases short and J 6 bases short, with 13 bases between. This CDR3 comprises 13 residues. CDR3 protein: CASEGRHDEKLFF. CDR3 bases: TGTGCCAGCGAAGGCCGGCATGATGAAAAACTGTTTTTT.

A few counts support this clonotype. The J gene is TRBJ2-3, the V gene TRBV6-2 or TRBV6-3, with D maybe TRBD2 (6 bases). Germline CDR1 MNHEY, CDR2 SVGEGT. V was trimmed by 2 bases and J by 6 bases, leaving 24 bases between them. The CDR3 has 18 amino acids. Here the CDR3 DNA reads TGTGCCAGCAGTTACCCGGGGGAAACGGGCCTCCACCCGGATACGCAGTATTTT. Its translation: CASSYPGETGLHPDTQYF.

Comment on this clonotype: At one end the junction does not follow the germline gene, possibly because of a read error. The chain uses TRBV6-1 and TRBJ2-3, with TRBD1 identical over 8 bases. Germline CDR1 reads MNHNS; CDR2 reads SASEGT. The CDR3 is 15 residues long. In DNA, the CDR3 is TGTACCAGCAGTGAGTACAGGGGGAGCACAGATACGCAGTATTTT. It translates to CTSSEYRGSTDTQYF.

The chain is built from TRBV29-1 and TRBJ2-2, with TRBD2 matching 13 bases. V lost 5 bases and J lost 1; bases outside the gene matches: 19. Germline CDR1 SQVTM, CDR2 ANQGSEA. This CDR3 comprises 21 residues. Written as DNA, the CDR3 is TGCAGCGTTAGATCCCTGCATGGCACTAGCGGGGGGGCCTTGAACACCGGGGAGCTGTTTTTT. As protein: CSVRSLHGTSGGALNTGELFF.

This clonotype was counted many times. CDR3: CSVDLGTYYGYTF. In DNA, the CDR3 is TGCAGCGTTGATCTGGGGACTTATTATGGCTACACCTTC. J is TRBJ1-2 and V is TRBV29-1, with D perhaps TRBD1 (5 bases). The CDR3 is 13 residues long. V shed 3 bases and J shed 5 bases, with 13 bases lying between them. Per germline, CDR1 SQVTM and CDR2 ANQGSEA. The full variable domain, completed using reference TRBV29-1 and TRBJ1-2, is SAVISQKPSRDICQRGTSLTIQCQVDSQVTMMFWYRQQPGQSLTLIATANQGSEATYESGFVIDKFPISRPNLTFSTLTVSNMSPEDSSIYLCSVDLGTYYGYTFGSGTRLTVV.

By frequency in the sample, this clonotype is medium-sized (0.01 to 0.1%). The rearrangement joins TRBV20-1 to TRBJ1-1; D is possibly TRBD1 (6 bases). V was pared by 1 base and J by 5 bases, with 11 bases between. The CDR3 sequence is 13 residues long. CDR1 is DFQATT, CDR2 SNEGSKA, per germline (reference sequence). CDR3 coding DNA: TGCAGTGCTAGAGGGGCCCAGGGGACTGAAGCTTTCTTT. This translates into CSARGAQGTEAFF.

This clonotype was counted at least ten times. The chain recombines TRBV10-3 with TRBJ2-1, with 10 bases lining up with TRBD2. Germline V gene sequence: CDR1 ENHRY, CDR2 SYGVKD. This CDR3 comprises 15 residues. The junction had 10 bases not matched to a gene; V was cut back by 9 bases and J by 5 bases. The CDR3 nucleotides are TGTGCCATTATGCCAACTAGCGGGGCCCACAATGAGCAGTTCTTC. It translates to CAIMPTSGAHNEQFF.

This clonotype rates as medium-sized. The chain couples TRBV5-5 to TRBJ1-2; unclear D gene. The CDR3 has 13 amino acids. Germline values: CDR1 SGHKS, CDR2 YYEKEE (reference sequence). The V end lost 2 bases, the J end lost 1 base, and 6 bases lay between the germline ends. This CDR3 reads CASSFSSNYGYTF. The CDR3, as DNA: TGTGCCAGCAGCTTTTCGAGTAACTATGGCTACACCTTC.

This clonotype was recorded a few times. The rearrangement uses TRBV7-2 and TRBJ1-5, with D unresolved. This CDR3 spans 13 amino acids. Germline-derived CDR1 and CDR2 are SGHTA and FQGNSA. V lost 5 bases to trimming and J lost 2 bases, with 7 bases between them. The CDR3 protein is CASSVRGNQPQHF. In nucleotides, the CDR3 is TGTGCCAGCAGCGTGAGGGGCAATCAGCCCCAGCATTTT.

By proportion, this clonotype is medium-sized. V is TRBV3-1 and J is TRBJ1-1; no reliable D call. Looked up from germline, CDR1 is LGHDT and CDR2 is YNNKEL (reference sequence). The germline V and J ends were trimmed by 4 bases and 1 base, with 10 bases remaining between them. The CDR3 sequence is 14 residues long. The CDR3 sequence: CASSPTNSNTEAFF. The CDR3 nucleotides read TGTGCCAGCAGCCCCACCAACTCGAACACTGAAGCTTTCTTT.

This clonotype showed up many times. V and J are TRBV29-1 and TRBJ1-5; D is unclear. The length of the CDR3 is 14 residues. V shed 7 bases and J shed 0 bases, with 13 bases lying between them. Germline CDR1 is SQVTM and CDR2 is ANQGSEA. The CDR3 region is CSGCQNDSNQPQHF. The CDR3 coding sequence is TGCAGCGGGTGTCAGAATGATAGCAATCAGCCCCAGCATTTT.

This clonotype was picked up a small number of times. This chain uses TRBV6-2 or TRBV6-3 with TRBJ1-1; a possible D gene is TRBD1 (6 bases). V shed 0 bases and J shed 4 bases, with 18 bases lying between them. Per the germline V gene, CDR1 is MNHEY and CDR2 is SVGEGT. The CDR3 has 17 amino acids. The CDR3 loop reads CASSYSRGGVRSTEAFF. The CDR3 region has the DNA TGTGCCAGCAGTTACTCCAGGGGCGGCGTAAGGAGCACTGAAGCTTTCTTT.

V gene TRBV6-2 or TRBV6-3 combines with J gene TRBJ1-2; D remains ambiguous. V was shortened by 5 bases and J by 2 bases, with 9 bases between the two germline ends. CDR3 length: 13 residues. Germline assignment: CDR1 MNHEY and CDR2 SVGEGT. The CDR3 DNA is TGTGCCAGCAGTCCTTCTCGCAACTATGGCTACACCTTC. This sequence encodes CASSPSRNYGYTF.

This clonotype appeared many times. V is TRBV7-9 and J is TRBJ1-1; TRBD1 might be the D (6 bases). V lost 5 bases, J lost 1 base, and 14 bases lay in between. The length of the CDR3 is 15 residues. Germline CDR1 SEHNR, CDR2 FQNEAQ (reference sequence). The chain's CDR3 is CASSLRTVQNTEAFF. DNA for the CDR3: TGTGCCAGCAGCCTCCGGACAGTCCAGAACACTGAAGCTTTCTTT. The whole variable domain, remainder taken from reference TRBV7-9 and TRBJ1-1, is DTGVSQNPRHKITKRGQNVTFRCDPISEHNRLYWYRQTLGQGPEFLTYFQNEAQLEKSRLLSDRFSAERPKGSFSTLEIQRTEQGDSAMYLCASSLRTVQNTEAFFGQGTRLTVV.